A selection of T cell receptor beta chains follows, all from one sample in a study of blood T cell repertoires in COVID-19. Here immunoSEQ multiplex PCR was the method, and the copy in TCRdb shows in-frame clones only, minus some. This table holds 130,000 to 150,000 clones, around 79% found once. Sequenced material: peripheral blood. All receptors come from a woman between 65 and 79 years old with COVID-19, enrolled during active disease. Both conserved end residues are part of each CDR3. D genes are given only for firm matches. Where a row states a size, it is once, few, many or the class of an expanded clone; other rows omit it.

j_gene: TRBJ1-5; v_gene: TRBV12-3/TRBV12-4; d_gene: NA; abundance: NA; CDR3nt: TGTGCCAGCAGCCGTTCCGGGGAGCAGCCCCAGCATTTT; CDR3aa: CASSRSGEQPQHF
j_gene: TRBJ2-7; v_gene: TRBV28; d_gene: NA; abundance: few; CDR3nt: TGTGCCAGCTGTGGGGCCTCGTTAGGCGAGCAGTACTTC; CDR3aa: CASCGASLGEQYF
j_gene: TRBJ1-2; v_gene: TRBV18; d_gene: NA; abundance: NA; CDR3nt: TGTGCCAGCTCACAAAGTGGAGGAGGCGGCTACACCTTC; CDR3aa: CASSQSGGGGYTF
j_gene: TRBJ1-5; v_gene: TRBV12-3/TRBV12-4; d_gene: NA; abundance: NA; CDR3nt: TGTGCCAGCAGCGGAGCACAGGGTCAGCCCCAGCATTTT; CDR3aa: CASSGAQGQPQHF
j_gene: TRBJ1-2; v_gene: TRBV7-2; d_gene: NA; abundance: NA; CDR3nt: TGTGCCAGCACCCCGGGACATTTGGCGGACGGCTACACCTTC; CDR3aa: CASTPGHLADGYTF
j_gene: TRBJ2-7; v_gene: TRBV9; d_gene: NA; abundance: NA; CDR3nt: TGTGCCAGCAGCGTAGTTCCAGGGGATCGGGCCGAGCAGTACTTC; CDR3aa: CASSVVPGDRAEQYF
j_gene: TRBJ2-7; v_gene: TRBV12-5; d_gene: NA; abundance: once; CDR3nt: TGTGCTAGTGGTTTAGCGGGCTCCTACGAGCAGTACTTC; CDR3aa: CASGLAGSYEQYF
j_gene: TRBJ1-6; v_gene: TRBV4-1; d_gene: TRBD1; abundance: NA; CDR3nt: TGCGCCAGCAGCCAAGTAATTGGACAGGGGCTCTCCTATAATTCACCCCTCCACTTT; CDR3aa: CASSQVIGQGLSYNSPLHF
j_gene: TRBJ2-1; v_gene: TRBV5-1; d_gene: TRBD1; abundance: NA; CDR3nt: TGCGCCAGCAGCTTGCCCCAGGACAGGGGATTGGTGGATGGGCAGTTCTTC; CDR3aa: CASSLPQDRGLVDGQFF
j_gene: TRBJ2-7; v_gene: TRBV7-2; d_gene: TRBD2; abundance: many; CDR3nt: TGTGCCAGCAGCCACGGACTAGCGGGGGCCCTAGGGGAGCAGTACTTC; CDR3aa: CASSHGLAGALGEQYF
j_gene: TRBJ2-7; v_gene: TRBV5-1; d_gene: NA; abundance: NA; CDR3nt: TGCGCCAGCAGCTTTCGGCAGGGGCAGACCTACGAGCAGTACTTC; CDR3aa: CASSFRQGQTYEQYF
j_gene: TRBJ1-2; v_gene: TRBV3-1/TRBV3-2; d_gene: NA; abundance: NA; CDR3nt: TGTGCCAGCAGCCAAGAGATAGCTAACTATGGCTACACCTTC; CDR3aa: CASSQEIANYGYTF
j_gene: TRBJ1-2; v_gene: TRBV28; d_gene: NA; abundance: NA; CDR3nt: TGTGCCAGCAGACCTGAAGCTCGCTATGGCTACACCTTC; CDR3aa: CASRPEARYGYTF
j_gene: TRBJ1-6; v_gene: TRBV7-2; d_gene: NA; abundance: NA; CDR3nt: TGTGCCAGCAGCTTAAGACAGGATGGAAATTCACCCCTCCACTTT; CDR3aa: CASSLRQDGNSPLHF
j_gene: TRBJ2-1; v_gene: TRBV2; d_gene: TRBD2; abundance: NA; CDR3nt: TGTGCCAGCAGAGGGGCGGGGGGCGGACTAGCGGCAAGCTCCTACAATGAGCAGTTCTTC; CDR3aa: CASRGAGGGLAASSYNEQFF
j_gene: TRBJ1-1; v_gene: TRBV12-3/TRBV12-4; d_gene: TRBD1; abundance: NA; CDR3nt: TGTGCCGGCAGCCCCGACAGGGGTCGGTTGACTTTCTTT; CDR3aa: CAGSPDRGRLTFF
j_gene: TRBJ2-2; v_gene: TRBV2; d_gene: TRBD2; abundance: NA; CDR3nt: TGTGCCAGCAGTGAAAGGGGAACGGGGGGGACCGGGGAGCTGTTTTTT; CDR3aa: CASSERGTGGTGELFF
j_gene: TRBJ1-1; v_gene: TRBV14; d_gene: TRBD1; abundance: once; CDR3nt: TGTGCCAGCAGCCAACGGACAGGGATGAACACTGAAGCTTTCTTT; CDR3aa: CASSQRTGMNTEAFF
j_gene: TRBJ1-2; v_gene: TRBV7-2; d_gene: TRBD1; abundance: few; CDR3nt: TGTGCCAGCAGCTTAGTTTCCGTGGACAGGGTAGATGGCTACACCTTC; CDR3aa: CASSLVSVDRVDGYTF
j_gene: TRBJ1-5; v_gene: TRBV30; d_gene: NA; abundance: once; CDR3nt: TGTGCCTGGAGTGGAAACTCTCAGCCCCAGCATTTT; CDR3aa: CAWSGNSQPQHF
j_gene: TRBJ2-7; v_gene: TRBV28; d_gene: TRBD2; abundance: NA; CDR3nt: TGTGCCAGCACCCCTGGTAGGGGACTATTCTACGAGCAGTACTTC; CDR3aa: CASTPGRGLFYEQYF
j_gene: TRBJ2-6; v_gene: TRBV6-5; d_gene: NA; abundance: NA; CDR3nt: TGTGCCAGCAGGGGCCACCTCTCTGGGGCCAACGTCCTGACTTTC; CDR3aa: CASRGHLSGANVLTF
j_gene: TRBJ1-6; v_gene: TRBV11-2; d_gene: NA; abundance: NA; CDR3nt: TGTGCCGGCAGCTTAACTCCAGGGTCGAATTCACCCCTCCACTTT; CDR3aa: CAGSLTPGSNSPLHF
j_gene: TRBJ1-3; v_gene: TRBV30; d_gene: NA; abundance: NA; CDR3nt: TGTGCCTGGACAGGGCATGGAAACACCATATATTTT; CDR3aa: CAWTGHGNTIYF
j_gene: TRBJ2-4; v_gene: TRBV7-3; d_gene: TRBD1; abundance: once; CDR3nt: TGTGCCAGCAGCTCCGGGACAGGGGAAAAAAACATTCAGTACTTC; CDR3aa: CASSSGTGEKNIQYF
j_gene: TRBJ1-4; v_gene: TRBV19; d_gene: NA; abundance: NA; CDR3nt: TGTGCCACCCAAAACAGGGTGACTAATGAAAAACTGTTTTTT; CDR3aa: CATQNRVTNEKLFF
j_gene: TRBJ2-5; v_gene: TRBV14; d_gene: NA; abundance: NA; CDR3nt: TGTGCCAGCAGCCCACTCGACAAAATACAGGGGACCCAGTACTTC; CDR3aa: CASSPLDKIQGTQYF
j_gene: TRBJ2-3; v_gene: TRBV14; d_gene: NA; abundance: once; CDR3nt: TGTGCCAGCAGCCAAGTTGGTCTTCGGGCAGATACGCAGTATTTT; CDR3aa: CASSQVGLRADTQYF
j_gene: TRBJ1-1; v_gene: TRBV7-3; d_gene: TRBD1; abundance: NA; CDR3nt: TGTGCCAGCAGCCCACAGGGGGCAAGGGGCACTGAAGCTTTCTTT; CDR3aa: CASSPQGARGTEAFF
j_gene: TRBJ2-3; v_gene: TRBV28; d_gene: TRBD2; abundance: NA; CDR3nt: TGTGCCAGCAGCTCCCCCCGGGGGGGGATGGGGGATACGCAGTATTTT; CDR3aa: CASSSPRGGMGDTQYF
j_gene: TRBJ2-7; v_gene: TRBV19; d_gene: TRBD2; abundance: many; CDR3nt: TGTGCCAGTAGTCCAGTGGGGACTATCTCCTACGAGCAGTACTTC; CDR3aa: CASSPVGTISYEQYF
j_gene: TRBJ2-1; v_gene: TRBV5-1; d_gene: TRBD1; abundance: NA; CDR3nt: TGCGCCAGCAGCTTCCTAGGGACAGGGAGTATCAATGAGCAGTTCTTC; CDR3aa: CASSFLGTGSINEQFF
j_gene: TRBJ2-1; v_gene: TRBV5-1; d_gene: NA; abundance: NA; CDR3nt: TGCGCCAGCATGACAGGCTCCTACAATGAGCAGTTCTTC; CDR3aa: CASMTGSYNEQFF
j_gene: TRBJ2-3; v_gene: TRBV24-1; d_gene: TRBD2; abundance: NA; CDR3nt: TGTGCCACCAGTGCAGGAAGCGGGGGGACAGATACGCAGTATTTT; CDR3aa: CATSAGSGGTDTQYF
j_gene: TRBJ1-3; v_gene: TRBV7-6; d_gene: TRBD1; abundance: NA; CDR3nt: TGTGCCAGCAGCTCCCCAGACAGGGGGGAATACACCATATATTTT; CDR3aa: CASSSPDRGEYTIYF
j_gene: TRBJ2-5; v_gene: TRBV28; d_gene: NA; abundance: NA; CDR3nt: TGTGCCAGCAGTCTAGCGTTCCAAGAGACCCAGTACTTC; CDR3aa: CASSLAFQETQYF
j_gene: TRBJ1-2; v_gene: TRBV4-2; d_gene: TRBD1; abundance: NA; CDR3nt: TGTGCCAGCAGCCGCCCTACAGGACAGGCAGGAGGCTACACCTTC; CDR3aa: CASSRPTGQAGGYTF
j_gene: TRBJ1-6; v_gene: TRBV5-1; d_gene: TRBD1; abundance: NA; CDR3nt: TGCGCCAGCAGCTTGGAAGGGACAGGGGGACCCCTCCACTTT; CDR3aa: CASSLEGTGGPLHF
j_gene: TRBJ2-1; v_gene: TRBV2; d_gene: TRBD2; abundance: NA; CDR3nt: TGTGCCAGCAGTGGTCGAGGCGGGGGGGCCATCAATGAGCAGTTCTTC; CDR3aa: CASSGRGGGAINEQFF
j_gene: TRBJ1-4; v_gene: TRBV3-1/TRBV3-2; d_gene: TRBD1; abundance: NA; CDR3nt: TGTGCCAGCAGCCGTCGACAGGGTGTATCCGAAAAACTGTTTTTT; CDR3aa: CASSRRQGVSEKLFF
j_gene: TRBJ1-1; v_gene: TRBV19; d_gene: NA; abundance: NA; CDR3nt: TGTGCCAGTACCTCTAGGGGAGCAGGGGCCCCGAACACTGAAGCTTTCTTT; CDR3aa: CASTSRGAGAPNTEAFF
j_gene: TRBJ2-7; v_gene: TRBV6-5; d_gene: TRBD1; abundance: few; CDR3nt: TGTGCCAGCAGAGCCGGGACAGGGGTGTACGAGCAGTACTTC; CDR3aa: CASRAGTGVYEQYF
j_gene: TRBJ2-1; v_gene: TRBV3-1/TRBV3-2; d_gene: NA; abundance: NA; CDR3nt: TGTGCCAGCAGCCAGGGGGGGGCCGTTGCTATGAGACAGTTCTTC; CDR3aa: CASSQGGAVAMRQFF
j_gene: TRBJ2-1; v_gene: TRBV4-3; d_gene: NA; abundance: NA; CDR3nt: TGCGCCGATACCGGGAAGGGGGGGATAGGTGAGCAGTTCTTC; CDR3aa: CADTGKGGIGEQFF
j_gene: TRBJ1-2; v_gene: TRBV12-3/TRBV12-4; d_gene: NA; abundance: NA; CDR3nt: TGTGCCAGCAGTTTGGGGGCTTATGGCTACACCTTC; CDR3aa: CASSLGAYGYTF
j_gene: TRBJ2-3; v_gene: TRBV11-2; d_gene: TRBD2; abundance: few; CDR3nt: TGTGCCAGCAGCTTAGGGCGGACTAGCTCTAGCACAGATACGCAGTATTTT; CDR3aa: CASSLGRTSSSTDTQYF
j_gene: TRBJ2-7; v_gene: TRBV3-1/TRBV3-2; d_gene: NA; abundance: NA; CDR3nt: TGTGCCAGCAGCCAAGTTTCTCAGGGTTTAGGCGAGCAGTACTTC; CDR3aa: CASSQVSQGLGEQYF
j_gene: TRBJ1-1; v_gene: TRBV15; d_gene: TRBD1; abundance: NA; CDR3nt: TGTGCCACCAGCAGAGGCCGGGGACAGCCACTTAGGAACACTGAAGCTTTCTTT; CDR3aa: CATSRGRGQPLRNTEAFF
j_gene: TRBJ1-5; v_gene: TRBV6-5; d_gene: NA; abundance: few; CDR3nt: TGTGCCAGCAGTTCAGGGGCCTATAGCAATCAGCCCCAGCATTTT; CDR3aa: CASSSGAYSNQPQHF
j_gene: TRBJ2-5; v_gene: TRBV5-4; d_gene: TRBD2; abundance: NA; CDR3nt: TGTGCCAGCAGCTCCATAGCGGGGGGATCGCAAGAGACCCAGTACTTC; CDR3aa: CASSSIAGGSQETQYF
j_gene: TRBJ1-4; v_gene: TRBV7-9; d_gene: NA; abundance: NA; CDR3nt: TGTGCCAGCTCCCCGGGAGACCTTAATGAAAAACTGTTTTTT; CDR3aa: CASSPGDLNEKLFF
j_gene: TRBJ2-3; v_gene: TRBV11-2; d_gene: TRBD2; abundance: NA; CDR3nt: TGTGCCAGCAGCCTTATAGCGGGGGGCGGCACAGATACGCAGTATTTT; CDR3aa: CASSLIAGGGTDTQYF
j_gene: TRBJ2-7; v_gene: TRBV14; d_gene: NA; abundance: NA; CDR3nt: TGTGCCAGCAGCCAAGATCACGGGGGCTCCTACGAGCAGTACTTC; CDR3aa: CASSQDHGGSYEQYF
j_gene: TRBJ2-3; v_gene: TRBV28; d_gene: NA; abundance: NA; CDR3nt: TGTGCCAGCAGCCACACAGGGATGGGGATGAGTGTAACGCAGTATTTT; CDR3aa: CASSHTGMGMSVTQYF